Each of the 20 T cell receptor beta chains below was sequenced from the same sample in a study of blood T cell repertoires in COVID-19 (dated by TCRdb to 2019 to 2021). Preparation of the library involved the immunoSEQ multiplex PCR assay. The clones in this table, taken by TCRdb from immuneACCESS, are in-frame only. Not every clone is retained; where verified, under half of the shortfall comes from an unresolved V gene, and the cause of the rest is unknown. This sample lists about 140,000 clones; about 81% were detected once. Jointly, the top ten make up less than 5% of the sample. Material: peripheral blood. These receptors were obtained from an elderly woman with acute or convalescent COVID-19.

This chain connects TRBV5-1 to TRBJ2-1, with 9 bases lining up with TRBD2. Germline V gives CDR1 SGHRS, CDR2 YFSETQ. There are 17 residues in the CDR3. V was clipped by 4 bases and J by 2 bases; unmatched bases: 10. CDR3 sequence (DNA): TGCGCCAGCAGCAGGTTTCCTAGCGGGGCAACCTACAATGAGCAGTTCTTC. It yields the protein CASSRFPSGATYNEQFF.

This clone was seen more than once but under ten times. The V and J genes are TRBV7-9 and TRBJ1-2; perhaps TRBD1 as D (6 bases). The V and J ends lost 4 bases and 8 bases respectively, with 17 bases between them. Per the germline V gene, CDR1 is SEHNR and CDR2 is FQNEAQ (reference sequence). This CDR3 is built from 14 residues. CDR3 region: CASSSNRDQRGYTF. The CDR3 nucleotides are TGTGCCAGCAGCTCAAACAGGGACCAGAGGGGCTACACCTTC.

The chain combines TRBV4-1 with TRBJ2-2, with 14 bases fitting TRBD2. CDR1 is MGHRA, CDR2 YSYEKL, per germline. The CDR3 has 19 amino acids. The ends lost 1 base at V and 5 bases at J; junction bases unmatched: 9. The CDR3 protein is CASSQGPTTSGGVTGELFF. CDR3 in DNA: TGCGCCAGCAGCCAAGGCCCTACGACTAGCGGGGGGGTGACCGGGGAGCTGTTTTTT.

This clone has a count of ten or more. This sequence joins TRBV11-2 and TRBJ2-1, with D unresolved. CDR1 and CDR2 (germline): SGHAT, FQNNGV. This CDR3 has 13 residues. Deletions cut 1 base from V and 8 bases from J, with 9 bases between. CDR3 nucleotide sequence: TGTGCCAGCAGCTTAGCCGGTATGGATGAGCAGTTCTTC. This sequence encodes CASSLAGMDEQFF.

The chain joins TRBV11-2 to TRBJ2-7; a possible D gene is TRBD1 (6 bases). The CDR3 is 15 residues long. V was clipped by 3 bases and J by 3 bases, with 15 bases between them. The V gene's germline CDR1 is SGHAT and CDR2 FQNNGV. CDR3 coding DNA: TGTGCCAGCAGCTTGGACAGATTCGCGATCTACGAGCAGTACTTC. The encoded protein is CASSLDRFAIYEQYF.

The CDR3 DNA is TGTGCCAGCAGCCCGGGGGGGGGCAGACCCGGGGAGCTGTTTTTT. This sequence encodes CASSPGGGRPGELFF. J is TRBJ2-2 and V is TRBV7-2; 8 positions agree with TRBD2. The germline V gene encodes CDR1 SGHTA and CDR2 FQGNSA. The J segment lost 6 bases and the V segment lost 5 bases, leaving 8 bases of the junction unmatched. This CDR3 has 15 amino acids. Supplemented by reference TRBV7-2 and TRBJ2-2, the full variable domain reads GAGVSQSPSNKVTEKGKDVELRCDPISGHTALYWYRQSLGQGLEFLIYFQGNSAPDKSGLPSDRFSAERTGGSVSTLTIQRTQQEDSAVYLCASSPGGGRPGELFFGEGSRLTVL.

The V call is TRBV19, the J call TRBJ2-3; TRBD1 is a possible D gene (8 bases). CDR3 length: 15 residues. From germline, CDR1 is LNHDA and CDR2 SQIVND (reference sequence). V was pared by 4 bases and J by 3 bases, with 14 bases between. The CDR3 sequence is CASSRTGGDTDTQYF. CDR3 in DNA: TGTGCCAGTAGTAGAACAGGGGGGGATACAGATACGCAGTATTTT.

This clone was seen only once. CDR3 sequence: CAISESGQNGEQYF. The CDR3 region has the DNA TGTGCCATCAGTGAGTCAGGACAGAACGGCGAGCAGTACTTC. The J gene is TRBJ2-7, the V gene TRBV10-3; a weak D match, TRBD1 (6 bases). Germline CDR1 reads ENHRY; CDR2 reads SYGVKD. V lost 0 bases and J 6 bases, leaving 12 bases between the germline ends. The CDR3 loop spans 14 amino acids.

This sequence joins TRBV23-1 and TRBJ2-2; D possibly corresponds to TRBD1 (6 bases). TRBV23-1 is an open reading frame, and its role is uncertain. This CDR3 region has 16 residues. Trimming left V 2 bases short and J 2 bases short, with 12 bases between. CDR3 loop: CASSQPRGHNTGELFF. As DNA, the CDR3 is TGCGCCAGCAGTCAACCCAGGGGCCATAACACCGGGGAGCTGTTTTTT.

The chain links TRBV11-2 to TRBJ2-2, with D tentatively TRBD2 (6 bases). V was cut by 1 base and J by 7 bases, with 13 bases left in between. CDR3 length: 15 residues. Germline V gene data show CDR1 as SGHAT and CDR2 as FQNNGV. The chain's CDR3 is CASSLGRGVGGELFF. The CDR3, as DNA: TGTGCCAGCAGCTTAGGGAGGGGAGTCGGCGGGGAGCTGTTTTTT.

The chain couples TRBV5-5 to TRBJ2-2; D is perhaps TRBD2 (5 bases). Deletions cut 6 bases from V and 0 bases from J, with 15 bases between. The CDR3 contains 16 residues. Germline V lookup: CDR1 SGHKS, CDR2 YYEKEE (reference sequence). CDR3 amino acids: CASNNRGYANTGELFF. As DNA, the CDR3 is TGTGCCAGCAACAATCGGGGATACGCGAACACCGGGGAGCTGTTTTTT. The entire variable domain, with the rest obtained from reference TRBV5-5 and TRBJ2-2, is as follows: DAGVTQSPTHLIKTRGQQVTLRCSPISGHKSVSWYQQVLGQGPQFIFQYYEKEERGRGNFPDRFSARQFPNYSSELNVNALLLGDSALYLCASNNRGYANTGELFFGEGSRLTVL.

The chain links TRBV6-5 to TRBJ1-1, with D unresolved. The CDR3 consists of 15 residues. V lost 7 bases and J lost 3, with 18 bases in between. Germline V lookup: CDR1 MNHEY, CDR2 SVGAGI. The DNA of the CDR3 is TGTGCCAGCATCGGAATGGACGTCGGGGACACTGAAGCTTTCTTT. Protein: CASIGMDVGDTEAFF.

This chain uses TRBV2 with TRBJ1-1; 8 bases match TRBD1. The CDR3 sequence is 14 residues long. The V gene's germline CDR1 is SNHLY and CDR2 FYNNEI. V shed 6 bases and J 7 bases; nucleotides not matched to a gene: 10. This CDR3 reads CASRPGQAGGEAFF. The CDR3 DNA reads as TGTGCCAGCAGACCGGGACAGGCAGGGGGTGAAGCTTTCTTT.

V and J are TRBV9 and TRBJ2-2; D uncertain. Looked up from germline, CDR1 is SGDLS and CDR2 is YYNGEE. V was cut by 4 bases and J by 4 bases, with 5 bases left in between. CDR3 size: 12 residues. CDR3 loop: CASSPRTGELFF. The CDR3 DNA sequence: TGTGCCAGCAGCCCCCGCACCGGGGAGCTGTTTTTT.

This chain uses TRBV24-1 with TRBJ2-5, with 8 bases matching TRBD2. The ends lost 7 bases at V and 4 bases at J; junction bases unmatched: 10. This CDR3 region has 15 residues. CDR1 is KGHDR, CDR2 SFDVKD, per germline. The CDR3 bases are TGTGCCACCAGCGAGGCTTTCGCGGGGGGAGAGACCCAGTACTTC. It specifies CATSEAFAGGETQYF.

This clone was counted once. This rearrangement joins TRBV5-1 to TRBJ2-1; 8 bases match TRBD1. Germline V lookup: CDR1 SGHRS, CDR2 YFSETQ. There are 13 residues in the CDR3. J lost 15 bases, V lost 4 bases, and 12 bases had no gene match. CDR3 nucleotide sequence: TGCGCCAGCAGCCCCGCTTGGGGGGACAGGAGGTTCTTC. This codes for CASSPAWGDRRFF. The whole variable domain, remainder taken from reference TRBV5-1 and TRBJ2-1, is KAGVTQTPRYLIKTRGQQVTLSCSPISGHRSVSWYQQTPGQGLQFLFEYFSETQRNKGNFPGRFSGRQFSNSRSEMNVSTLELGDSALYLCASSPAWGDRRFFGPGTRLTVL.

The chain has TRBV7-9 and TRBJ1-4, with D perhaps TRBD1 (6 bases). This CDR3 is built from 15 residues. Trimming took 3 bases from V and 4 from J, leaving 12 bases between them. Germline V gene sequence: CDR1 SEHNR, CDR2 FQNEAQ (reference sequence). Here the CDR3 reads CASSFSDRFNEKLFF. CDR3 DNA: TGTGCCAGCAGCTTCTCGGACAGATTTAATGAAAAACTGTTTTTT.

The chain recombines TRBV4-1 with TRBJ1-2; 11 bases match TRBD1. Per germline, CDR1 MGHRA and CDR2 YSYEKL. CDR3 length: 15 residues. V lost 4 bases to trimming and J lost 2 bases; unmatched junction nucleotides: 3. CDR3: CASSLGQGGNYGYTF. In DNA form, the CDR3 reads TGCGCCAGCAGCCTGGGACAGGGGGGGAACTATGGCTACACCTTC.

This chain joins TRBV5-1 and TRBJ1-6; weak D call: TRBD1 (6 bases). CDR1 SGHRS and CDR2 YFSETQ come from the germline V gene. V dropped 4 bases and J dropped 9 bases, with 17 bases sitting between them. This CDR3 is 15 amino acids long. The CDR3 DNA reads as TGCGCCAGCAGCCTCTCGGGACAAGTGCGTTCACCCCTCCACTTT. It is translated as CASSLSGQVRSPLHF.

As DNA, the CDR3 is TGTGCCAGCAGCGCGATTGGAGGTAGCCGGAACGAGCAGTACTTC. This sequence encodes CASSAIGGSRNEQYF. This rearrangement joins TRBV5-4 to TRBJ2-7; D perhaps matches TRBD2 (5 bases). This CDR3 has 15 amino acids. Per germline, CDR1 SGHNT and CDR2 YYREEE (reference sequence). V lost 4 bases and J 5 bases, leaving 19 bases between the germline ends.